This T cell receptor (beta chain) was retrieved from a study of control samples from healthy donors and cancer patients. V was clipped by 4 bases and J by 3 bases, with 10 bases between them. Germline CDR1 and CDR2: KGHSH and LQKENI. The CDR3 spans 14 residues. Method: immunoSEQ multiplex PCR; TCRdb's copy keeps in-frame clones and lacks some. The table includes about 130,000 clones, about 90% detected once. The TCR comes from a man between 18 and 29 years old in good health. The chain uses TRBV18 and TRBJ1-5; no firm D call. The sequencing sample was made of blood. The CDR3, as DNA: TGTGCCAGCTCACTAGGGTTGGACAATCAGCCCCAGCATTTT. Amino acids: CASSLGLDNQPQHF.